These 9 T cell receptor beta chains share one sample of origin, sequenced in a study of T cell repertoires in cytomegalovirus infection. TCRdb fed the reads into MiXCR, producing one record per CDR3 protein. Among some 400,000 distinct CDR3 sequences listed, about 33% were seen once. The material sequenced was PBMCs. These receptors all stem from a human donor in good health (CMV status not recorded). Some clones in this sample may be carry-over from other donors' samples.

The chain uses TRBV5-6 and TRBJ2-5; TRBD2 might be the D (5 bases). The V gene lost 2 bases and the J gene lost 1 base, with 12 bases spanning the gap. The CDR3 consists of 15 residues. Germline V gene data show CDR1 as SGHDT and CDR2 as YYEEEE. CDR3 protein: CASSLEGSGQETQYF. DNA for the CDR3: TGTGCCAGCAGCTTAGAGGGTTCGGGCCAAGAGACCCAGTACTTC.

The rearrangement uses TRBV11-2 and TRBJ1-1, with D maybe TRBD1 (5 bases). Germline loops: CDR1 SGHAT, CDR2 FQNNGV. Trimming removed 4 bases from V and 7 bases from J, with 22 bases in between. The CDR3 has 16 amino acids. CDR3 DNA: TGTGCCAGCAGCTCTTCCCCGGGACTGGGTCGACTTGAAGCTTTCTTT. Its translation is CASSSSPGLGRLEAFF.

This clonotype was detected many times. This chain joins TRBV7-6 and TRBJ2-3; D not certain. The CDR3 runs to 13 residues. Germline CDR1 is SGHVS and CDR2 is FNYEAQ. V shed 1 base and J shed 3 bases, with 5 bases lying between them. The CDR3 bases are TGTGCCAGCAGCTTAGACCTAACAGATACGCAGTATTTT. It yields the protein CASSLDLTDTQYF.

The V gene is TRBV12-3 or TRBV12-4, the J gene TRBJ2-6, with unresolved D. This CDR3 is 15 amino acids long. V lost 7 bases to trimming and J lost 2 bases, with 12 bases between them. CDR3 sequence (DNA): TGTGCCAGCACCGGTACAGAAGCTGGGGCCAACGTCCTGACTTTC. Translating it yields CASTGTEAGANVLTF.

Concerning this clonotype: This may be a read error, as it is one base from a much larger clone. The rearrangement links TRBV24-1 to TRBJ2-3; 10 positions match TRBD2. Looked up from germline, CDR1 is KGHDR and CDR2 is SFDVKD. Losses at the gene ends were 5 bases for V and 3 bases for J; bases not matched to a gene: 7. The CDR3 runs 16 residues. The CDR3 region has the DNA TGTGCCACCAGTGCTCGGACTAGCGGATCGACAGATACGCAGTATTTT. Protein: CATSARTSGSTDTQYF.

The sample holds a few counts of this clonotype. The rearrangement joins TRBV6-4 to TRBJ2-3, with 14 positions matching TRBD2. This CDR3 region has 15 residues. The ends lost 3 bases at V and 4 bases at J; junction bases unmatched: 0. Germline CDR1 is MRHNA and CDR2 is SNTAGT. DNA of the CDR3: TGTGCCAGCAGTGAGACTAGCGGGGGGGCAGATACGCAGTATTTT. Protein product: CASSETSGGADTQYF.

The V and J genes are TRBV12-3 or TRBV12-4 and TRBJ1-1, with TRBD1 as a possible D gene (5 bases). The CDR3 totals 14 residues. V lost 6 bases, J lost 1 base, and 12 bases lay in between. The CDR3 protein is CASRYRGPNTEAFF. In DNA form, the CDR3 reads TGTGCCAGCAGGTACCGGGGCCCGAACACTGAAGCTTTCTTT.

This clonotype was counted between two and nine times. The chain employs TRBV5-6 and TRBJ1-1; TRBD1 agrees at 7 bases. The V segment lost 2 bases and the J segment 11 bases; nucleotides outside the gene matches: 12. Germline loops: CDR1 SGHDT, CDR2 YYEEEE. The CDR3 length is 14 residues. In DNA form, the CDR3 reads TGTGCCAGCAGCTTCTGGGTTAATACAGGGGACGCTTTCTTT. Translating it yields CASSFWVNTGDAFF.

This clonotype was recorded at least ten times. The rearrangement uses TRBV12-3 or TRBV12-4 and TRBJ2-1; 13 bases align to TRBD2. The CDR3 runs to 16 residues. The V and J ends lost 6 bases and 4 bases, in that order; junction bases with no gene match: 6. DNA for the CDR3: TGTGCCAGCAGGACCACTAGCGGGGGGGCTTACAATGAGCAGTTCTTC. Translation: CASRTTSGGAYNEQFF.